What follows is one T cell receptor (beta chain) and its context. This clone was picked up a small number of times. Its target antigen remains unknown. Base qualities were left out, and no much larger clone turns up one base away. Library generation was performed with the immunoSEQ multiplex PCR assay. For the multiplex PCR, a mixture combining 60 forward primers for TCR Vbeta segments and 13 reverse primers for TCR Jbeta segments was used. The CDR3 region of rearranged TCR beta genes was amplified from genomic DNA by a multiplex PCR assay. The amplified TCR beta libraries were sequenced on the Illumina HiSeq System as 87-base-pair reads. In the paper's pipeline: A later analysis counted some 74 million unique TCR beta chains across the 600 to 850 repertoires, and 9.5 million to 11 million of these chains were shared by at least two donors. Raw reads were error-corrected and collapsed into unique sequences by a nearest-neighbor algorithm in which closely related sequences were merged to remove PCR and sequencing errors. To assign V, D and J gene segments, CDR3 sequences were aligned to IMGT reference sequences. For a sequence to be retained, a match of at least six nucleotides to both a V gene segment and a J gene segment was required. Rearrangements were called productive when the CDR3 lacked stop codons and stayed in frame with V and J; all others were non-productive. CDR3 was defined according to IMGT convention as the region running from the second conserved V-encoded cysteine to the conserved J-encoded phenylalanine. The earlier analysis of 587 of the donors excluded sequences that lacked an unambiguous match to a single V gene segment. An earlier analysis of some 500 of the donors classified V segments as functional when productive rearrangements were above 56.7% and as segregating when the standard deviation between donors was above 5%. A statistical classification framework was built to diagnose cytomegalovirus status from the catalog of TCR beta chain sequences. In a later analysis, TCR nucleotide sequences were compared against IMGT/GENE-DB human TR gene sequences so that V and J genes could be assigned. In a later analysis, CDR3 sequences and most-parsimonious VDJ recombination scenarios were assigned using the TCRdist pipeline. In a later analysis, each TCR beta chain was defined by its CDR3 amino acid sequence together with its V-gene family, and reads without a unique V-gene family were excluded. A later analysis removed 592 highly shared, low-generation-probability nucleotide sequences to deal with suspected cross-contamination and a sequencing artifact. For each public chain, a later analysis derived a clonal expansion index from normalized ranks of inferred template counts within each repertoire. Generation probabilities in a later analysis came from a VDJ recombination model fitted to out-of-frame rearrangements, and those results were checked against IGoR. In a later analysis, hypergeometric tests were used to score TCR-TCR, TCR-HLA and TCR-CMV co-occurrence, with a repertoire-size bias correction applied to TCR pairs. A later analysis estimated false discovery rates by permuting HLA or CMV assignments 20 times. A later analysis grouped co-occurring TCRs with DBSCAN, adding TCRdist sequence similarity when clustering within HLA-allele-positive subsets. Co-occurrence clustering excluded repertoires with fewer than 30,000 or more than 120,000 public chains, plus five with anomalous nucleotide sharing. The table was pulled from immuneACCESS by TCRdb, which kept in-frame rearrangements only. Such tables lose some clones; where checked, under half of the loss comes from unresolved V genes, and the rest has no known cause. V and J calls and clone size are given by that table; D and trimming were obtained from the DNA. This sample lists approximately 140,000 clones; 80% were detected once. The ten largest clones represent nearly 7% of the sample.

Based on the germline V gene, the CDR1 and CDR2 sequences are SGHAT and FQNNGV. There are 15 amino acids in the CDR3, from cysteine to phenylalanine inclusive. The retained sequence is limited to the CDR3, 45 bases, with the frame set at the first base. Deletion took 4 bases off V and 0 bases off J, with a span of 13 bases between the germline ends. This sample is part of a study of cytomegalovirus exposure and HLA in healthy donors (dated by TCRdb to about 2017). Describing the broader study: In an earlier analysis of fewer than 750 of the donors, roughly 300 Gb of sequence data and some 100 million unique TCR beta sequences from 180 million or so T cells were reported. An early release that covered some 630 HLA-typed donors contained about 300 gigabases of sequencing data and tens of millions of unique TCR sequences. Among the approximately 400 genotyped donors, around 81% belonged to the genetic ancestry cluster associated with self-reported Caucasian donors. The study was designed to test whether signatures of past pathogen exposure could be identified by cataloging public T cell receptors. The study profiled the T cell repertoires of some 610 subjects by immunosequencing and related them to cytomegalovirus serostatus. A separate validation cohort of roughly 120 different subjects was used in addition to the roughly 700-subject first cohort. High-throughput TCR immunosequencing, statistical association of individual TCRs with disease status, and machine learning were combined to predict cytomegalovirus infection status. A later analysis re-analyzed previously published TCR beta repertoires from 550 to 700 donors and added high-resolution HLA genotyping to study TCR occurrence patterns. The later analysis used no new phenotypic data to find candidate immune exposures, relying instead on TCR beta sequences and their occurrence across donors. An earlier analysis of approximately 640 of the donors applied high-throughput TCR beta sequencing to assess whether each TCR beta V gene segment acted as functional or pseudogenic. Donor age, sex, ethnicity and CMV serostatus were collected together with the repertoire data. Genome-wide SNP genotypes for about 60% of the 666 donors were used in a later genetic analysis, which treated that subset as a discovery cohort. All discovery cohort repertoires had been generated on a single sequencing platform. HLA typing included class I and class II loci at four-digit resolution. The number of typed donors differed by locus: 629-630 for A, B, C, DRB1 and DQB1; some 500 for DQA1; some 610 for DPA1; and some 470 for DPB1. Because of strong linkage in the cohort, five DR-DQ haplotypes were treated as single units for association and clustering. Among about 390 genotyped donors of the cohort, an average of approximately 250,000 unique TCR beta nucleotide sequences were sequenced per donor, around 20% of them non-productive.

The cohort was made up of 666 healthy bone marrow donors. At the time of sampling, all cohort members were nominally healthy, though unrecorded immune exposures were likely present. The donor was CMV seropositive and was included in the group of approximately 310 seropositive cohort members. A peripheral blood sample was provided by each donor, and peripheral blood mononuclear cells were used for TCR beta sequencing. Genomic DNA was extracted from the blood cell samples with the Qiagen DNeasy Blood Extraction Kit. What the work shows at the level of the full study, not this receptor alone: In a later analysis, several top co-occurrence clusters were reported to appear linked to parvovirus B19, influenza, CMV and Epstein-Barr virus. A later genetic analysis reported fewer N-insertions in productive TCRs among donors in an Asian-associated ancestry cluster than the roughly 700-donor mean. A cluster of highly shared sequence variants was judged likely to be a technical artifact of the sequencing pipeline. In a later genetic analysis, a missense DCLRE1C variant was associated with V-gene and J-gene trimming of TCR beta chains, and the association was replicated in an independent cohort. When HLA alleles, especially DR and DQ, strongly co-occurred, TCR associations were difficult to assign to individual alleles. In both the original and validation cohorts, the classifier was reported to diagnose cytomegalovirus status with high specificity and sensitivity. Because counts were too low, 15 to 20 rarely observed V segments, including chromosome 9 orphons, were excluded from the earlier analysis of some 590 of the donors. In a later analysis, most CMV-associated TCR beta chains were found to appear HLA-restricted, with HLA associations seemingly driven largely by CMV exposure. The 87-base-pair reads could not distinguish some IMGT-functional V segments, including TRBV6-2 and TRBV6-3, so those segments were excluded. The presence/absence analyses assumed that sequencing depth was roughly uniform across donors, and that assumption may not be true. Broadly in line with IMGT annotations, most TCR beta V segments showed up in productive rearrangements about 90% or about 30% of the time in an earlier analysis of a few hundred of the donors. While some public TCRs were present in many individuals, most TCR sequences turned up only very rarely across donors. In vitro tests confirmed that three of the cytomegalovirus-associated TCR beta chains recognize cytomegalovirus antigens. A further reported finding was that TCR beta sequences accurately predicted the HLA-A and HLA-B alleles for most subjects in the first cohort. Linkage disequilibrium might explain the correlated functional status among segregating V segments, but an unknown experimental factor could not be excluded. For the cohort, immune exposure information was limited to CMV serostatus. A later analysis found that HLA-associated TCR beta chains were more clonally expanded and had lower generation probabilities than equally common non-associated chains. In a later analysis, 15,000 to 20,000 TCR beta sequences were associated with specific HLA alleles at a false discovery rate of 0.05. In a later analysis, the rate of TCR association differed among HLA loci, with DRB1 alleles having the most associated TCRs and HLA-C alleles having the fewest. Only TCR beta chains were sequenced in this cohort, and the absence of alpha or paired-chain data limited detectable features. A total of 164 TCR beta chains were listed by the study as associated with cytomegalovirus. According to the authors, the approach could potentially be generalized to other disease states and immunological phenotypes. Because HLA typing was unavailable for some donors at each locus, only the typed subset was used in association tests.

The sequenced sample was PBMCs. This TCR was sampled from a man aged 35-49 years in good health and CMV-seropositive. The chain employs TRBV11-2 and TRBJ2-7; the D region possibly corresponds to TRBD2 (6 bases align). Here the CDR3 is given as CASSSGRESSYEQYF. The nucleotide sequence reads TGTGCCAGCAGCTCGGGGCGGGAAAGCTCCTACGAGCAGTACTTC.